The rows below give T cell receptor beta chains drawn from one sample of a study of TIL therapy for anti-PD-1-resistant metastatic lung cancer. Only in-frame clones appear in the TCRdb table, and some are missing; sequencing was by immunoSEQ multiplex PCR. The data hold 25,000 to 30,000 clones, with approximately 63% observed a single time. The source was tumor tissue, collected at baseline. The origin of the receptors is a woman between 30 and 80 years old with non-small cell lung cancer. Each CDR3 is given without its conserved first and last residue. For some rows the clone size is stated as once, few or many, or as a class when expanded; others skip it.

CDR3 protein | V gene | clone size
ASSLGVAGGQETQY | TRBV7-6 | .
ASSPYDSPGGRELF | TRBV19 | .
ASSPLAFQYEQY | TRBV28 | .
ASSSVPQQGHTEAF | TRBV5-1 | .
ASSLFAGDTGELF | TRBV5-4 | once
ASSVGSLALNTGELF | TRBV9 | .
ASSQATSGSLHEQY | TRBV4-2 | .
ASSRGQGYEQY | TRBV6-6 | few
ASSLTSSDTQY | TRBV5-4 | .
ASSPGDREEY | TRBV18 | .
ASTPGSGVTDTQY | TRBV27 | .
ASSYSAGTDYGYT | TRBV6-5 | few
ASSEALRGTANSNQPQH | TRBV2 | .
ASSPGGGILSNEQF | TRBV5-4 | .
ASSYSVGWNTEAF | TRBV6-5 | .
SVGDRAQHNEQF | TRBV29-1 | .
ASSQRNSPYGYT | TRBV14 | medium-sized
ASSQEGTSGRGLAKNIQY | TRBV4-2 | .
ASRAGGSTNEKLF | TRBV5-1 | .
ASSLSSGLRTYNEQF | TRBV5-4 | .